A selection of T cell receptor beta chains follows, all from one sample in a study of blood T cell repertoires in COVID-19. Sequenced by immunoSEQ multiplex PCR; TCRdb stores in-frame clones only, minus some. The table includes about 140,000 clones, over 65% detected once. Sequencing was carried out using peripheral blood. The receptors derive from an elderly woman with active or convalescent COVID-19. The CDR3 runs from the conserved cysteine through the conserved F or W. Each record gives: clone size, D gene, J gene, V gene, CDR3 DNA, CDR3 protein. A D gene is named only where the DNA matches it firmly. Clone size is stated in some rows and not others, as once, few, many or a class when expanded.

>.|.|TRBJ1-1|TRBV30
TGTGCCTGGGAGGGGGTGGTTATGAACACTGAAGCTTTCTTT
CAWEGVVMNTEAFF
>.|TRBD1|TRBJ2-7|TRBV7-9
TGTGCCAGCAGCCAACAGGGGGCAACCTACGAGCAGTACTTC
CASSQQGATYEQYF
>.|.|TRBJ1-3|TRBV3-1/TRBV3-2
TGTGCCAGCAGCCAGTGGACAGCTGGAAACACCATATATTTT
CASSQWTAGNTIYF
>few|TRBD1|TRBJ1-4|TRBV7-9
TGTGCCAGCAGTTCCGAAACAGGGGCCCTCGCTAATGAAAAACTGTTTTTT
CASSSETGALANEKLFF
>few|.|TRBJ2-2|TRBV16
TGTGCCAGCAGCCAATCCGGGGTGAACACCGGGGAGCTGTTTTTT
CASSQSGVNTGELFF
>.|TRBD1|TRBJ1-2|TRBV6-5
TGTGCCAGCAGAACCGCGATCCGGGACAGGGGAGGCTACACCTTC
CASRTAIRDRGGYTF
>.|.|TRBJ1-6|TRBV5-1
TGCGCCAGCAGCTTGGTATCGGGACTCGGGAATTCACCCCTCCACTTT
CASSLVSGLGNSPLHF
>few|.|TRBJ1-2|TRBV5-1
TGCGCCAGCAGCTTGGTATTACAGGGTTATGGCTACACCTTC
CASSLVLQGYGYTF
>.|.|TRBJ1-6|TRBV9
TGTGCCAGCAGCCTCCCTCCTGGCTCACCCCTCCACTTT
CASSLPPGSPLHF
>.|.|TRBJ2-2|TRBV6-5
TGTGCCAGCAAAGAGACCGGGGAGCTGTTTTTT
CASKETGELFF
>.|TRBD1|TRBJ1-2|TRBV5-1
TGCGCCAGCAGCGAGCCCGGGACAGGGGGCCGCGGCTACACCTTC
CASSEPGTGGRGYTF
>.|TRBD1|TRBJ1-1|TRBV5-1
TGCGCCAGCAGCTTGGTCACAGGGGGGAACACTGAAGCTTTCTTT
CASSLVTGGNTEAFF
>many|.|TRBJ2-1|TRBV14
TGTGCCAGCAGCCAAGAATCTGTGGAGCAGTTCTTC
CASSQESVEQFF
>.|.|TRBJ1-1|TRBV2
TGTGCCAGCACCTACTTTACTGAAGCTTTCTTT
CASTYFTEAFF
>.|TRBD1|TRBJ1-2|TRBV11-2
TGTGCCAGCAGCTCGAGACAGGGGGCTTTTAATGGCTACACCTTC
CASSSRQGAFNGYTF
>.|.|TRBJ1-6|TRBV12-5
TGTGCTAGTGGTTTGGTGACAGGACCGAACTCACCCCTCCACTTT
CASGLVTGPNSPLHF
>few|.|TRBJ1-1|TRBV2
TGTGCCAACCAGAGATTCGAGAGGACTGAAGCTTTCTTT
CANQRFERTEAFF
>few|.|TRBJ1-2|TRBV5-1
TGCGCCAGCAGCTCCCTTCCCGAGGCGGATCTGAAATCGACGCTAAGCCCCAACTATGGCTACACCTTC
CASSSLPEADLKSTLSPNYGYTF
>many|TRBD2|TRBJ2-1|TRBV6-5
TGTGCCAGCAGTTACGGGTCGGGGGGGCCCGATGAGCAGTTCTTC
CASSYGSGGPDEQFF
>.|.|TRBJ1-2|TRBV5-1
TGCGCCAGCAGTTTGGGGCCGACCGATGCGGGCTATGGCTACACCTTC
CASSLGPTDAGYGYTF
>.|.|TRBJ1-3|TRBV7-6
TGTGCCAGCAGCTTAGGGTCGCTCGCGGTTCCTGGAAACACCATATATTTT
CASSLGSLAVPGNTIYF
>.|TRBD1|TRBJ1-1|TRBV27
TGTGCCAGCAGTCAGACAGGGGTCACTGAAGCTTTCTTT
CASSQTGVTEAFF
>.|TRBD1|TRBJ2-1|TRBV4-2
TGTGCCAGCAGCCCTCTTCCGACAGGGGTTGAGGGTGAGCAGTTCTTC
CASSPLPTGVEGEQFF
>few|TRBD2|TRBJ2-1|TRBV18
TGTGCCAGCTCACGCCAACTAGCGCCCCCTCACAATGAGCAGTTCTTC
CASSRQLAPPHNEQFF
>.|.|TRBJ1-1|TRBV2
TGTGCCAGCCTAGAAGGGAACAGGGTTGCGGAAGCTTTCTTT
CASLEGNRVAEAFF
>.|.|TRBJ2-1|TRBV4-2
TGTGCCAGCAGCCCCGGTTTGCTAGCGCCCAACAATGAGCAGTTCTTC
CASSPGLLAPNNEQFF
>.|TRBD1|TRBJ2-7|TRBV11-1
TGTGCCAGCAGCAAAGCACCGGGACAGAGGCGCGAGCAGTACTTC
CASSKAPGQRREQYF
>.|TRBD1|TRBJ2-2|TRBV5-1
TGCGCCAGCAGCTTGCAAGGGGGCCGTTTTGCCGGGGAGCTGTTTTTT
CASSLQGGRFAGELFF
>.|TRBD2|TRBJ2-1|TRBV7-8
TGTGCCAGCAGCCGCACTAGCGGGGGGCCATCCTCCTACAATGAGCAGTTCTTC
CASSRTSGGPSSYNEQFF
>.|.|TRBJ1-1|TRBV6-6
TGTGCCAGCAGTCAGGGGATCACTGAAGCTTTCTTT
CASSQGITEAFF
>.|.|TRBJ1-2|TRBV3-1/TRBV3-2
TGTGCCAGCAGCCAAGACCCACTGAGTAACTATGGCTACACCTTC
CASSQDPLSNYGYTF
>.|.|TRBJ2-7|TRBV6-5
TGTGCCAGCAGGGGGAGCATTACCTACGAGCAGTACTTC
CASRGSITYEQYF
>.|.|TRBJ1-2|TRBV5-1
TGCGCCAGCAGCTCGGGGGGACGAGATGGCTACACCTTC
CASSSGGRDGYTF
>once|TRBD2|TRBJ2-1|TRBV4-1
TGCGCCAGCAGCCGCGACGTAGCGGGGGCTTACAATGAGCAGTTCTTC
CASSRDVAGAYNEQFF
>.|TRBD1|TRBJ1-2|TRBV5-1
TGCGCCAGCAGCTTGGTTCGTACAGGGGCCTATGGCTACACCTTC
CASSLVRTGAYGYTF
>few|.|TRBJ2-5|TRBV27
TGTGCCAGCAGTTTTGGCAGGGCCCAAGAGACCCAGTACTTC
CASSFGRAQETQYF
>.|.|TRBJ2-3|TRBV19
TGTGCCAGTAGTACAATGCAGGGGCTGGGAGATACGCAGTATTTT
CASSTMQGLGDTQYF
>.|.|TRBJ1-4|TRBV3-1/TRBV3-2
TGTGCCAGCAGCCCCACCGACCAAAGGGGGGAAAAACTGTTTTTT
CASSPTDQRGEKLFF
>.|.|TRBJ1-2|TRBV5-6
TGTGCCAGCAGCCCTACAGGGACTGGCTACACCTTC
CASSPTGTGYTF
>.|TRBD1|TRBJ1-6|TRBV30
TGTGCCTGGAGTGCACGACAGGGAAAAAATTCACCCCTCCACTTT
CAWSARQGKNSPLHF
>.|TRBD1|TRBJ1-6|TRBV2
TGTGCCAGCAGTGAAGAGGGACAGGGGGCGCCGAATTCACCCCTCCACTTT
CASSEEGQGAPNSPLHF
>.|.|TRBJ2-7|TRBV3-1/TRBV3-2
TGTGCCAGCAGCAAGACAGATTACGAGCAGTACTTC
CASSKTDYEQYF
>.|.|TRBJ1-5|TRBV30
TGTGCCTGGAGTGAAGGGGATGATCAGCCCCAGCATTTT
CAWSEGDDQPQHF
>.|TRBD2|TRBJ2-3|TRBV4-2
TGTGCCAGCAGCCAAACTAGCGGGGGGGCGAGCTCGGATACGCAGTATTTT
CASSQTSGGASSDTQYF
>.|.|TRBJ1-2|TRBV30
TGTGCCTGGAGTGTACATGGGCGGCTAGCGTATAACTATGGCTACACCTTC
CAWSVHGRLAYNYGYTF
>.|.|TRBJ1-5|TRBV2
TGTGCCAGCAGGGAATCGACAGGAGAAAATCAGCCCCAGCATTTT
CASRESTGENQPQHF
>.|TRBD1|TRBJ1-5|TRBV6-5
TGTGCCAGTAAGACAGGGCCTAGCAATCAGCCCCAGCATTTT
CASKTGPSNQPQHF
>.|TRBD1|TRBJ1-3|TRBV5-4
TGTGCCAGCAGCTTCGACAGGGGGAACACCATATATTTT
CASSFDRGNTIYF
>.|TRBD1|TRBJ1-6|TRBV5-4
TGTGCCAGCAGCATGAGAACGGGACAGGGTACACCCCTCCACTTT
CASSMRTGQGTPLHF
>.|TRBD2|TRBJ2-5|TRBV11-2
TGTGCCAGCACCAGCAGTGGGGGGGTGGAGACCCAGTACTTC
CASTSSGGVETQYF
>.|TRBD1|TRBJ1-6|TRBV19
TGTGCCAGTAGTGTAAGTCCCGGACAGGTGGATTCACCCCTCCACTTT
CASSVSPGQVDSPLHF
>.|.|TRBJ1-2|TRBV19
TGTGCCAGTAGTCCGAGCGACAGAGGCTACACCTTC
CASSPSDRGYTF